These 11 T cell receptor beta chains were all obtained from the same sample, sequenced in a study of T cell responses to AZD1222 COVID-19 vaccine. The method was immunoSEQ multiplex PCR; TCRdb's version includes in-frame clones alone and lacks a portion of them. The sample has some 250,000 clones, almost 95% seen once. Here the sequenced sample was peripheral blood, taken 28 days after the second AZD1222 dose. These receptors all stem from an adult who received the AZD1222 COVID-19 vaccine.

This clone is a singleton in its sample. This rearrangement joins TRBV28 to TRBJ2-1; D not resolved. Germline CDR1 and CDR2: MDHEN and SYDVKM. V lost 7 bases to trimming and J lost 10 bases, with 14 bases between them. This CDR3 comprises 12 residues. CDR3 DNA: TGTGCCAGCACCTCCCCTGGCCACGAGCAGTTCTTC. As protein: CASTSPGHEQFF.

The chain is built from TRBV29-1 and TRBJ2-5; TRBD2 matches at 13 bases. The CDR3 contains 18 residues. The germline gives CDR1 SQVTM, CDR2 ANQGSEA. V lost 4 bases, J lost 5 bases, and 16 bases stayed unmatched. CDR3 bases: TGCAGCGTTGTTCCCCCTTTACTAGCGGGAGGGCCGCGGGAGACCCAGTACTTC. The encoded protein is CSVVPPLLAGGPRETQYF.

The V gene is TRBV7-6, the J gene TRBJ2-7, with D perhaps matching TRBD2 (6 bases). V was pared by 0 bases and J by 0 bases, with 24 bases between. Germline V gives CDR1 SGHVS, CDR2 FNYEAQ. This CDR3 is built from 20 residues. The CDR3 DNA sequence: TGTGCCAGCAGCTTAGCGGCGGTGCAAAAGCGGGCCTTCAACTCCTACGAGCAGTACTTC. This sequence encodes CASSLAAVQKRAFNSYEQYF.

The chain carries TRBV2 and TRBJ2-2; 8 bases agree with TRBD1. Germline-derived CDR1 and CDR2 are SNHLY and FYNNEI. Trimming at V came to 7 bases and at J to 4 bases, leaving 14 bases not matched to a gene. CDR3 size: 17 residues. The CDR3 coding sequence is TGTGCCAGCACCAATAAAGTAACAGGGGGGATCACCGGGGAGCTGTTTTTT. Translating gives CASTNKVTGGITGELFF.

The rearrangement links TRBV29-1 to TRBJ1-5; possible D gene TRBD1, 5 bases. Germline lookup yields CDR1 SQVTM and CDR2 ANQGSEA. Trimming stripped 0 bases from V and 8 bases from J, with 20 bases between. The CDR3 spans 16 residues. CDR3 nucleotides: TGCAGCGTTGAAGACTACCCGGACACCGGGGCAGAGCCCCAGCATTTT. Translated: CSVEDYPDTGAEPQHF.

This sequence joins TRBV4-3 and TRBJ2-1, with a possible D match to TRBD2 (6 bases). This CDR3 has 15 amino acids. CDR1 and CDR2 (germline): LGHNA, YSLEER. The ends were cut back, 1 base at V and 9 bases at J, with 16 bases in the middle. CDR3 sequence: CASSQAWTKSAEQFF. In nucleotides, the CDR3 is TGCGCCAGCAGCCAAGCGTGGACTAAATCCGCTGAGCAGTTCTTC.

The V call is TRBV11-2, the J call TRBJ1-2, with no clear D. Germline V lookup: CDR1 SGHAT, CDR2 FQNNGV. This CDR3 has 14 residues. V lost 2 bases and J 3 bases, leaving 10 bases between the germline ends. The CDR3 reads CASSLWRADYGYTF. For the CDR3, the DNA is TGTGCCAGCAGCTTATGGAGGGCTGACTATGGCTACACCTTC.

This chain uses TRBV7-3 with TRBJ2-3; TRBD2 agrees at 7 bases. The V gene's germline CDR1 is SGHTA and CDR2 FQGTGA. J was trimmed by 2 bases and V by 3 bases; bases with no gene match: 8. This CDR3 spans 16 amino acids. For the CDR3, the DNA is TGTGCCAGCAGCTTCCGTGCGGGAGTTCCCACAGATACGCAGTATTTT. Encoded protein: CASSFRAGVPTDTQYF.

The chain joins TRBV6-6 to TRBJ1-4; D not certain. From germline, CDR1 is MNHNY and CDR2 SVGAGI (reference sequence). Trimming removed 2 bases from V and 10 bases from J, with 14 bases in between. CDR3 length: 14 amino acids. The CDR3 loop is CASSYRVPQGKLFF. In DNA, the CDR3 is TGTGCCAGCAGTTACAGGGTACCCCAAGGAAAACTGTTTTTT.

The J gene is TRBJ1-2, the V gene TRBV19, with TRBD1 identical over 8 bases. The CDR3 contains 13 residues. CDR1 LNHDA and CDR2 SQIVND come from the germline V gene (reference sequence). V was pared by 1 base and J by 8 bases, with 3 bases of the junction left unmatched. The chain's CDR3 is CASSIGTGSGYTF. The CDR3 DNA sequence: TGTGCCAGTAGTATAGGGACAGGGTCCGGCTACACCTTC.

The chain is built from TRBV7-9 and TRBJ1-1; 8 bases map to TRBD1. The CDR3 extends over 17 amino acids. Germline V lookup: CDR1 SEHNR, CDR2 FQNEAQ (reference sequence). Germline trimming cut 5 bases from V and 1 base from J; bases unmatched to any gene: 12. DNA for the CDR3: TGTGCCAGCAGCCATCCCCAGGGGGCCTTGAGGAACACTGAAGCTTTCTTT. Its protein is CASSHPQGALRNTEAFF.